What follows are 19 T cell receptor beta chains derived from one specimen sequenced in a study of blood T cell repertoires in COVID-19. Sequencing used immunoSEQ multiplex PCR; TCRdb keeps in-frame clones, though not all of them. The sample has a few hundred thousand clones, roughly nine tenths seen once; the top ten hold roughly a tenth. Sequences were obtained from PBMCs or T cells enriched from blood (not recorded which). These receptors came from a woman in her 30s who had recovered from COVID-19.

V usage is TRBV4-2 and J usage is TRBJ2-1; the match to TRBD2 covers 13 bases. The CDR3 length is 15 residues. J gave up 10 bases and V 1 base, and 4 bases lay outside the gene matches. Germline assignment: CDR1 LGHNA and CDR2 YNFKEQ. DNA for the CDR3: TGTGCCAGCAGCCAAGCCGGACTAGCGGGAGACGAGCAGTTCTTC. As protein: CASSQAGLAGDEQFF.

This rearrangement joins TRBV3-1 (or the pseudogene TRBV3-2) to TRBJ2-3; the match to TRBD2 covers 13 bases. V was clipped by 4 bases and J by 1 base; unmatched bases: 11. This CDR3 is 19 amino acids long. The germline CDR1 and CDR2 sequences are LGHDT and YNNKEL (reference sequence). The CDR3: CASSPEGLAGWYGTDTQYF. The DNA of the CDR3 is TGTGCCAGCAGCCCTGAGGGACTAGCGGGATGGTATGGCACAGATACGCAGTATTTT.

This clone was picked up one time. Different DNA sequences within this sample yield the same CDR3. The CDR3 DNA is TGTGCCAGCAGTGCCTTGGGGGACAGCTATGGCTACACCTTC. Translating gives CASSALGDSYGYTF. The rearrangement links TRBV2 to TRBJ1-2; 7 bases agree with TRBD1. V shed 4 bases, J shed 4 bases, and the junction held 6 bases outside the gene matches. The CDR3 extends over 14 amino acids. Germline V gene data show CDR1 as SNHLY and CDR2 as FYNNEI. The full variable domain, rest sourced from reference TRBV2 and TRBJ1-2, is EPEVTQTPSHQVTQMGQEVILRCVPISNHLYFYWYRQILGQKVEFLVSFYNNEISEKSEIFDDQFSVERPDGSNFTLKIRSTKLEDSAMYFCASSALGDSYGYTFGSGTRLTVV.

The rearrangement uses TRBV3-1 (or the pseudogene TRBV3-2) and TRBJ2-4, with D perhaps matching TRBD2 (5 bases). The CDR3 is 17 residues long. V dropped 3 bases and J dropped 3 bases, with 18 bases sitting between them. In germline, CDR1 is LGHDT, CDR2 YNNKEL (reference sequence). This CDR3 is CASSQQRGIGGKNIQYF. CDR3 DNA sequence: TGTGCCAGCAGCCAGCAGCGAGGGATCGGTGGCAAAAACATTCAGTACTTC.

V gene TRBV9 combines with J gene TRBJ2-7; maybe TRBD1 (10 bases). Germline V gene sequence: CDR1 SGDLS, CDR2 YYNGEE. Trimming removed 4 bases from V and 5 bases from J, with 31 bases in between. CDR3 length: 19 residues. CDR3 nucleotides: TGTGCCAGCAGCCCTACGACAGGGGGCTCTAGCGGGAAACCCCACGAGCAGTACTTC. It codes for CASSPTTGGSSGKPHEQYF.

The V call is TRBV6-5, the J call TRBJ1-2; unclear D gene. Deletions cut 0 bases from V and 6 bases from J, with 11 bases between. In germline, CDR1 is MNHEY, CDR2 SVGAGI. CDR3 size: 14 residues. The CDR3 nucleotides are TGTGCCAGCAGTTACTCGAGGGCAGCAGATGGCTACACCTTC. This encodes CASSYSRAADGYTF.

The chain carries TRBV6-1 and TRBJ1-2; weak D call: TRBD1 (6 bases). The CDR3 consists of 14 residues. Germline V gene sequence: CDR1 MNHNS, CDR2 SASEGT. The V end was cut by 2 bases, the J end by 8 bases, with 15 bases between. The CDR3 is CASSESYREEGYTF. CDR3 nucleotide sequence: TGTGCCAGCAGTGAAAGCTACAGGGAAGAGGGCTACACCTTC.

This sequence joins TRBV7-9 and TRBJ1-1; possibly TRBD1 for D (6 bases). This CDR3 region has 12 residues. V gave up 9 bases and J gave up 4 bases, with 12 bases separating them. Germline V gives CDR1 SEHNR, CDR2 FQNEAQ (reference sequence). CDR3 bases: TGTGCCAGTCGGCAGGGGCCCACTGAAGCTTTCTTT. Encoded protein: CASRQGPTEAFF.

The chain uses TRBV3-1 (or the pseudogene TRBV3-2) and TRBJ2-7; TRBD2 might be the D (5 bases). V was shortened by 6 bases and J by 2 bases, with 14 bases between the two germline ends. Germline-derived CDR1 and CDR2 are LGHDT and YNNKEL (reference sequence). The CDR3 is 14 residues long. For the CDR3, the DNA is TGTGCCAGCAGTAAAGGCGGGTTTACCTACGAGCAGTACTTC. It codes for CASSKGGFTYEQYF.

The CDR3 DNA reads as TGTGCCATCAGTGACTCGAGGGGGACACACAATGAGCAGTTCTTC. As protein: CAISDSRGTHNEQFF. The rearrangement uses TRBV10-3 and TRBJ2-1; maybe TRBD1 (6 bases). Looked up from germline, CDR1 is ENHRY and CDR2 is SYGVKD. The CDR3 consists of 15 residues. The germline V and J ends were trimmed by 3 bases and 5 bases, with 14 bases remaining between them.

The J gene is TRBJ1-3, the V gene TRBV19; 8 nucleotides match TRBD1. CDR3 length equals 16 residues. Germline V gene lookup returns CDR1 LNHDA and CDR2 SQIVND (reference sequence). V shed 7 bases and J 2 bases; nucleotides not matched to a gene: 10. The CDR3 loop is CASTRGRPGTGNTIYF. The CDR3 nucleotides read TGTGCCAGTACCAGGGGGCGACCCGGAACTGGAAACACCATATATTTT.

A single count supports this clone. The CDR3 nucleotides are TGTGCCAGCAGTCGAGGAACTAGCGTTGTAGAAGAGACCCAGTACTTC. The encoded protein is CASSRGTSVVEETQYF. The gene calls are TRBV28 and TRBJ2-5, with TRBD2 identical over 7 bases. Germline V gene sequence: CDR1 MDHEN, CDR2 SYDVKM. This CDR3 has 16 residues. The junction had 12 bases not matched to a gene; V was cut back by 5 bases and J by 3 bases.

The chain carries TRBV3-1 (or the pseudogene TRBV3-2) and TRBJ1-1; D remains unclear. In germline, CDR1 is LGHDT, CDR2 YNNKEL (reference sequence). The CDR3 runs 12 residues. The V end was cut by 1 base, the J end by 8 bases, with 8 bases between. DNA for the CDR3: TGTGCCAGCAGCCAAGTAGCTGAGGAAGCTTTCTTT. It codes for CASSQVAEEAFF.

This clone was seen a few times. The CDR3 region is CASSQGYGTSAYNEQFF. In nucleotides, the CDR3 is TGTGCCAGCAGCCAAGGCTACGGGACTAGCGCATACAATGAGCAGTTCTTC. This chain joins TRBV3-1 (or the pseudogene TRBV3-2) and TRBJ2-1; 10 nucleotides align to TRBD2. With 1 base clipped from V and 4 bases from J, the junction kept 7 bases outside the gene matches. CDR3 length: 17 amino acids. Germline V gene lookup returns CDR1 LGHDT and CDR2 YNNKEL (reference sequence).

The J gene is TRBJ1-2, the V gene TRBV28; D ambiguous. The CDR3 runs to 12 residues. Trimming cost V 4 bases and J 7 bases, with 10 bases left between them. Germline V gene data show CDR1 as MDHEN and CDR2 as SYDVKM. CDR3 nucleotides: TGTGCCAGCAGTTACTGGGCGAGTGGCTACACCTTC. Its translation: CASSYWASGYTF.

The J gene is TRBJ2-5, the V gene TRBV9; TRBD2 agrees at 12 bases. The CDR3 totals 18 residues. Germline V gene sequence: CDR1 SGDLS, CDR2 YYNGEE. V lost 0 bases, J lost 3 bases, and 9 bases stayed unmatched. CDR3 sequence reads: CASSVGLEASGREETQYF. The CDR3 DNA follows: TGTGCCAGCAGCGTAGGGTTAGAGGCTAGCGGGAGGGAAGAGACCCAGTACTTC.

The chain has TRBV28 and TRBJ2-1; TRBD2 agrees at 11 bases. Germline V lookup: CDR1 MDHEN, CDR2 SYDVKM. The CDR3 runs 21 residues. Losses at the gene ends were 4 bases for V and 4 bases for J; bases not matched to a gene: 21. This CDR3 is CASSSGTGHKKGLAEYNEQFF. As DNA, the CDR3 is TGTGCCAGCAGTTCGGGGACAGGGCACAAAAAGGGACTAGCGGAATACAATGAGCAGTTCTTC.

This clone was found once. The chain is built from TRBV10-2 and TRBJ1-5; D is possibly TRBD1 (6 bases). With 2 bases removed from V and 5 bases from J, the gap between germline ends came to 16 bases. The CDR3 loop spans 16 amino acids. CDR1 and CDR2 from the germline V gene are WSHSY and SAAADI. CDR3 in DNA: TGCGCCAGCAGTGAGGGGGCCCACAGGGATGATCAGCCCCAGCATTTT. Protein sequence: CASSEGAHRDDQPQHF.

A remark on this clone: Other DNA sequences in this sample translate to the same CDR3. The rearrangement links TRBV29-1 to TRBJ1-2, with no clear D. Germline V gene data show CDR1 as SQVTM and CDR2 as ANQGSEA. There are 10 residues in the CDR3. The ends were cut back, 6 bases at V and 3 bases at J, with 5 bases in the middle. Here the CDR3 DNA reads TGCAGCGTGAGTGACTATGGCTACACCTTC. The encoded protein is CSVSDYGYTF.